The T cell receptor beta chain described here comes from a study of regulatory T cells in long-lasting Graves disease. iRepertoire HTBI primers and Arm-PCR of CDR3 regions built TCR beta libraries. MiXCR, applied by TCRdb to the multiplex PCR reads, yields one record per CDR3 protein. The table shows around 500,000 distinct CDR3 sequences, with about 16% occurring only once. Documented time point: newly diagnosed GD, antithyroid drugs for less than 3 months. Following extraction of RNA from PBMCs, that RNA was used to make the TCR library. Regarding this clonotype: A much bigger clone sits one base away, suggesting this may be a read error.

Germline assignment: CDR1 MNHEY and CDR2 SVGEGT. The junction had 8 bases not matched to a gene; V was cut back by 10 bases and J by 0 bases. The CDR3 has 16 residues. This same sample was also taken into another study, of T cells in Graves' hyperthyroidism and ophthalmopathy.

The receptor was derived from a middle-aged woman with Graves disease. The starting material was peripheral blood mononuclear cells (PBMCs), obtained at new diagnosis, from a patient treated with antithyroid drugs. The gene calls are TRBV6-2 or TRBV6-3 and TRBJ2-3; 12 nucleotides align to TRBD2. CDR3 coding DNA: TGTGCCAACAGGGCGACTAGCGGGGGCAGCACAGATACGCAGTATTTT. Translation gives CANRATSGGSTDTQYF.